Listed here is a single T cell receptor beta chain. Its antigen is unknown. The data derive from a study of cytomegalovirus exposure and HLA in healthy donors. Looking at the study overall: Most genotyped donors, 65% to 85% of around 370, had Caucasian-associated genetic ancestry.

Study observations and caveats: There were some public TCRs occurring in many donors, but most TCR sequences were rare. HLA alleles showed associations with 16,951 TCR beta sequences in a later analysis, at a 0.05 false discovery rate. The productive fraction for most TCR beta V segments was about 87% or about 30% in an earlier analysis.

Germline lookup yields CDR1 SGHDT and CDR2 YYEEEE. The V end lost 2 bases, the J end lost 5 bases, and 7 bases lay between the germline ends. This CDR3 has 12 residues. 60 Vbeta and 13 Jbeta primers were used in PCR. The assay was immunoSEQ multiplex PCR, and TCRdb's table has in-frame clones only and misses some. The data hold 150,000 to 200,000 clones, with roughly 79% observed a single time. The receptor comes from a man younger than 35 in good health and CMV-seropositive. V and J are TRBV5-6 and TRBJ1-2, with D possibly matching TRBD1 (6 bases). The specimen was PBMCs. CDR3 sequence (DNA): TGTGCCAGCAGCTTAGGGGGATATGGCTACACCTTC. This codes for CASSLGGYGYTF.